The entry that follows covers one T cell receptor (beta chain) sequence. The data are from a study of T cell responses to AZD1222 COVID-19 vaccine. The repertoire was sequenced with immunoSEQ multiplex PCR; TCRdb's copy has only in-frame clones and lacks some. Among roughly 140,000 clones listed, approximately 91% were seen once. The CDR3 has 14 residues. The V segment lost 6 bases and the J segment 7 bases; nucleotides outside the gene matches: 8. In germline, CDR1 is MGHDK, CDR2 SYGVNS. Sequenced here: peripheral blood, sampled 28 days after the second AZD1222 dose. The clonotype comes from an adult who received the AZD1222 COVID-19 vaccine. The J gene is TRBJ2-1, the V gene TRBV25-1; 8 bases align to TRBD1. As DNA, the CDR3 is TGTGCCAGCAGAGGACAGGGAATTGCGAATGAGCAGTTCTTC. It encodes CASRGQGIANEQFF. Full variable domain (missing parts from reference TRBV25-1 and TRBJ2-1): EADIYQTPRYLVIGTGKKITLECSQTMGHDKMYWYQQDPGMELHLIHYSYGVNSTEKGDLSSESTVSRIRTEHFPLTLESARPSHTSQYLCASRGQGIANEQFFGPGTRLTVL.